This entry lists 7 T cell receptor beta chains sequenced from one sample in a study of blood T cell repertoires in COVID-19. Using immunoSEQ multiplex PCR, the repertoire was profiled, and TCRdb retains in-frame clones only, with some absent. This sample has more than 95,000 clones, with 80% to 90% found just once. Sequenced sample: peripheral blood. The receptors originated from a man at least 80 years old with active or convalescent COVID-19.

This sequence joins TRBV10-3 and TRBJ2-7, with a possible D match to TRBD1 (5 bases). The CDR3 sequence is 15 residues long. CDR1 ENHRY and CDR2 SYGVKD come from the germline V gene. V lost 6 bases and J 1 base, leaving 16 bases between the germline ends. DNA of the CDR3: TGTGCCATCAGAGCCGACAGTTCCGAGTCCTACGAGCAGTACTTC. This sequence encodes CAIRADSSESYEQYF.

This chain joins TRBV4-1 and TRBJ1-3; D is unresolved. The germline V gene encodes CDR1 MGHRA and CDR2 YSYEKL. CDR3 length: 16 residues. The V gene lost 0 bases and the J gene lost 0 bases, with 9 bases spanning the gap. CDR3 loop: CASSQEGQASGNTIYF. The DNA for the CDR3 is TGCGCCAGCAGCCAAGAGGGTCAGGCCTCTGGAAACACCATATATTTT.

The CDR3 loop is CASSSEGARYQETQYF. The CDR3 DNA sequence: TGTGCCAGCAGCTCAGAGGGGGCCAGGTACCAAGAGACCCAGTACTTC. V gene TRBV7-6 combines with J gene TRBJ2-5; 7 nucleotides match TRBD1. CDR1 is SGHVS and CDR2 is FNYEAQ in the germline V gene. V was pared by 4 bases and J by 0 bases, with 8 bases of the junction left unmatched. The CDR3 covers 16 residues.

There are a few counts of this clone. V usage is TRBV12-5 and J usage is TRBJ2-3; D unresolved. Germline V lookup: CDR1 LGHNT, CDR2 FRNRAP. This CDR3 is built from 13 residues. The V end was cut by 5 bases, the J end by 2 bases, with 8 bases between. The CDR3 reads CASGAVPTDTQYF. CDR3 sequence (DNA): TGTGCTAGTGGTGCGGTGCCCACAGATACGCAGTATTTT.

The gene calls are TRBV15 and TRBJ2-5; 9 nucleotides align to TRBD1. Germline loops: CDR1 LNHNV, CDR2 YYDKDF (reference sequence). The CDR3 totals 16 residues. V lost 2 bases and J lost 5; bases outside the gene matches: 9. CDR3 sequence reads: CATSRFNTGGEETQYF. Written as DNA, the CDR3 is TGTGCCACCAGCAGATTCAACACAGGGGGCGAGGAGACCCAGTACTTC.

The rearrangement joins TRBV9 to TRBJ2-1; TRBD2 matches 12 bases. Germline assignment: CDR1 SGDLS and CDR2 YYNGEE. The CDR3 has 16 residues. J was trimmed by 6 bases and V by 4 bases; bases with no gene match: 8. The CDR3 DNA reads TGTGCCAGCAGCCTTATTCTAGCGGGGGGGCTCAATGAGCAGTTCTTC. It encodes CASSLILAGGLNEQFF. The full variable domain, rest sourced from reference TRBV9 and TRBJ2-1, is DSGVTQTPKHLITATGQRVTLRCSPRSGDLSVYWYQQSLDQGLQFLIQYYNGEERAKGNILERFSAQQFPDLHSELNLSSLELGDSALYFCASSLILAGGLNEQFFGPGTRLTVL.

This clone was recorded a few times. The V and J genes are TRBV5-4 and TRBJ1-4; maybe TRBD1 (6 bases). This CDR3 comprises 15 residues. Germline CDR1 reads SGHNT; CDR2 reads YYREEE (reference sequence). The V gene lost 1 base and the J gene lost 2 bases, with 9 bases spanning the gap. CDR3 region: CASSLSTGTNEKLFF. The CDR3 coding sequence is TGTGCCAGCAGCTTGTCGACAGGTACTAATGAAAAACTGTTTTTT.